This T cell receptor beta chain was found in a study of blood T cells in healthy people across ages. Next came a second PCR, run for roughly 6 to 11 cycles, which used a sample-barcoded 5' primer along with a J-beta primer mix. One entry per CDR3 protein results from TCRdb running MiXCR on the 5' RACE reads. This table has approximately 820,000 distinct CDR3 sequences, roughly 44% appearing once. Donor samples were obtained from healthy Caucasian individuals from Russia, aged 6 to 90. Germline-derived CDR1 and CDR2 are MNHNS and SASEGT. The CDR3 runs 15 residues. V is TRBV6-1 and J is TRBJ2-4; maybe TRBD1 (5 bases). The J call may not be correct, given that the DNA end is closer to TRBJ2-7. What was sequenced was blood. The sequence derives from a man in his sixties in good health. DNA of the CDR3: TGTGCCAGCAGCCCTACAAGGGGCCCCACCTACGAGCAGTACTTC. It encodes CASSPTRGPTYEQYF.